This T cell receptor (beta chain) was retrieved from a study of blood T cell repertoires in COVID-19. The method was immunoSEQ multiplex PCR; TCRdb's version includes in-frame clones alone and lacks a portion of them. Here the sample spans roughly 500,000 clones, roughly 90% being singletons. Trimming left V 2 bases short and J 6 bases short, with 14 bases between. The length of the CDR3 is 15 residues. Looked up from germline, CDR1 is SGHTA and CDR2 is FQGNSA. This receptor was obtained from a woman in her thirties or forties who had recovered from COVID-19. The rearrangement links TRBV7-2 to TRBJ2-1; weak D call: TRBD2 (6 bases). The sample consisted of PBMCs or T cells enriched from blood (not recorded which). CDR3 DNA: TGTGCCAGCAGCTTATTCCGGGAGAGTGCCAATGAGCAGTTCTTC. Amino acid sequence: CASSLFRESANEQFF.